This record concerns one T cell receptor beta chain sequence. Its antigen is unidentified. The data were obtained in a study of T cell repertoires in cytomegalovirus infection. At the level of the study: Epitope selection comprised recently identified HLA-C-restricted CMV epitopes and well-studied HLA-B-restricted CMV epitopes. It can be stated that public TCR beta signatures indicated CMV infection as well as a matching HLA type.

TCRdb re-analysed the reads in MiXCR, keeping a single row per CDR3 protein. The data show approximately 30,000 distinct CDR3 sequences, around 19% seen once. This CDR3 comprises 15 residues. The V end lost 0 bases, the J end lost 1 base, and 9 bases lay between the germline ends. Germline V gene sequence: CDR1 SGHVS, CDR2 FNYEAQ. Overall study findings and caveats: The cumulative frequency of public TCR beta families identified carriers of CMV plus the relevant HLA. The response measured ex vivo was dominated by TCR beta clonotypes (HLA-C-restricted and CMV-specific).

This sequence joins TRBV7-6 and TRBJ1-1; D remains unclear. Sequences were derived from CD8+ T cells from cultured PBMCs, sampled from culture after CMV antigen stimulation. This clonotype was sampled from a human donor in good health (CMV status not recorded). Some clones in this sample may be carry-over from other donors' samples. CDR3 sequence reads: CASSLALGTNTEAFF. The CDR3, as DNA: TGTGCCAGCAGCTTAGCGCTGGGAACGAACACTGAAGCTTTCTTT. The full variable domain, rest sourced from reference TRBV7-6 and TRBJ1-1, is GAGVSQSPRYKVTKRGQDVALRCDPISGHVSLYWYRQALGQGPEFLTYFNYEAQQDKSGLPNDRFSAERPEGSISTLTIQRTEQRDSAMYRCASSLALGTNTEAFFGQGTRLTVV.